The source of this T cell receptor (beta chain) is a study of shared clonotypes between healthy human individuals. Assay: immunoSEQ multiplex PCR; the TCRdb copy retains only in-frame clones and omits some. The sample comprises about 600,000 clones, roughly four fifths of which are singletons, and approximately 12% rests with the top ten. Unmatched junction bases numbered 14, after V lost 6 bases and J lost 6 bases. Germline CDR1 SGHTA, CDR2 FQGNSA. The CDR3 contains 16 residues. Sequenced input: PBMCs. The rearrangement links TRBV7-2 to TRBJ2-3; TRBD2 matches 8 bases. This sequence was found in a woman in her thirties or forties in good health. Some clones in this sample may be carry-over from other donors' samples. The CDR3 DNA reads TGTGCCAGCAGTTTTAGCGGGACTTCCTGGGGGGATACGCAGTATTTT. This codes for CASSFSGTSWGDTQYF.